This is a list of T cell receptor beta chains from one sample in a study of blood T cells in healthy people across ages. TCRdb analysed the 5' RACE reads with MiXCR anew, one entry per CDR3 protein. The sample shows approximately 1,700,000 distinct CDR3 sequences, about 39% of them seen only once. The sequencing sample was made of blood. These receptors were taken from a human donor in good health. Each CDR3 is given with its conserved first and last residue. A D gene is named only where the DNA matches it firmly. Size is stated for part of the rows, as once, few or many counts, or as a class when the clone is expanded.

>few|TRBV19|TRBJ1-2|TRBD1
CASSTRDRNYGYTF
TGTGCCAGTAGTACCCGGGACAGGAACTATGGCTACACCTTC
>few|TRBV29-1|TRBJ2-5|.
CSHRIRGKQETQYF
TGCAGCCACCGGATTAGGGGAAAGCAAGAGACCCAGTACTTC
>few|TRBV7-8|TRBJ2-7|.
CASSNAIARRYEQYF
TGTGCCAGCAGCAACGCCATCGCGCGGCGATACGAGCAGTACTTC
>few|TRBV7-9|TRBJ2-1|TRBD1
CASSLFPGQGNNEQFF
TGTGCCAGCAGCCTCTTCCCGGGACAGGGGAACAATGAGCAGTTCTTC
>few|TRBV6-1|TRBJ2-1|.
CASGEVRYNEQFF
TGTGCCAGCGGCGAAGTACGCTACAATGAGCAGTTCTTC
>few|TRBV5-1|TRBJ2-5|.
CASSTRDPSLYQETQYF
TGCGCCAGCAGCACCCGGGACCCGTCGTTATATCAAGAGACCCAGTACTTC
>.|TRBV12-3/TRBV12-4|TRBJ2-3|.
CASSLIGGSPSSTDTQYF
TGTGCCAGCAGTTTAATAGGGGGATCTCCCTCTAGCACAGATACGCAGTATTTT
>.|TRBV29-1|TRBJ1-1|.
CSVQLLEMNTEAFF
TGCAGCGTCCAGTTGTTAGAAATGAACACTGAAGCTTTCTTT
>.|TRBV15|TRBJ2-7|.
CATSRGGQVLREQYF
TGTGCCACCAGCAGAGGGGGCCAAGTTTTGCGCGAGCAGTACTTC
>.|TRBV29-1|TRBJ2-7|.
CSVGGGFLDEQYF
TGCAGCGTTGGAGGGGGTTTCTTGGACGAGCAGTACTTC
>.|TRBV20-1|TRBJ1-1|.
CSASTGSMNTEAFF
TGCAGTGCTAGTACGGGGTCCATGAACACTGAAGCTTTCTTT
>few|TRBV29-1|TRBJ1-2|.
CSVEDWLNYGYTF
TGCAGCGTTGAAGACTGGTTGAACTATGGCTACACCTTC
>.|TRBV4-2|TRBJ2-1|.
CASSPRDPFHNEQFF
TGTGCCAGCAGCCCACGGGACCCTTTCCACAATGAGCAGTTCTTC
>.|TRBV7-2|TRBJ2-2|.
CASSLAGGTTGELFF
TGTGCCAGCAGCTTAGCAGGGGGGACCACCGGGGAGCTGTTTTTT